Sequencing of this TCR beta chain was carried out in a study of T-cell reconstitution after alpha-beta-depleted transplantation in children. CDR1 is SGHTA, CDR2 FQGNSA, per germline. Deletions cut 1 base from V and 2 bases from J, with 16 bases between. This CDR3 spans 17 amino acids. General study points: Reportedly, only several hundred clones from non-depleted graft cells drove alpha-beta T-cell counts at about two months. Some patients' high day-60 TCRbeta diversity was traced to surviving recipient T cells and thymic progenitors. T-cell numbers and diversity one year post-transplant derived largely from freshly generated T cells.

This clonotype showed up just a few times. Its antigen is unknown. Preparation of the TCRbeta library was carried out with unique molecular identifiers. TCRdb independently ran MiXCR on the PCR reads; one entry per CDR3 protein. In the table there are about 580,000 distinct CDR3 sequences, about 21% of which are singletons. The source is a boy less than two years old who had a stem cell transplant for acute myeloid leukemia, so the T cells may come from the graft donor. The sample consisted of PBMCs, mostly from graft donor cells, taken 360 days after TCRalphabeta/CD19-depleted stem cell transplant. The rearrangement joins TRBV7-2 to TRBJ2-3; perhaps D is TRBD1 or TRBD2 (5 bases each). Here the CDR3 reads CASSLGSGGGATDTQYF. CDR3 DNA: TGTGCCAGCAGCTTAGGGTCGGGTGGGGGTGCCACAGATACGCAGTATTTT.